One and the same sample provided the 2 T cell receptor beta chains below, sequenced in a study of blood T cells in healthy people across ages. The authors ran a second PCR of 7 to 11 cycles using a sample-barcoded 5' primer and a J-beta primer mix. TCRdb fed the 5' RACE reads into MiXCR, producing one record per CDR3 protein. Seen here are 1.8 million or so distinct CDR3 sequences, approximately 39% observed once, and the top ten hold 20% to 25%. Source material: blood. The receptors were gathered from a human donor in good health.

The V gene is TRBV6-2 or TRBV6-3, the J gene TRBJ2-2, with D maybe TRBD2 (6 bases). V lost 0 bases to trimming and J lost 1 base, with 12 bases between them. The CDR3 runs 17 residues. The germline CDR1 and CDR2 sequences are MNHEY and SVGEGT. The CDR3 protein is CASSYSRVAVNTGELFF. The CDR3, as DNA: TGTGCCAGCAGTTACTCACGTGTAGCGGTGAACACCGGGGAGCTGTTTTTT.

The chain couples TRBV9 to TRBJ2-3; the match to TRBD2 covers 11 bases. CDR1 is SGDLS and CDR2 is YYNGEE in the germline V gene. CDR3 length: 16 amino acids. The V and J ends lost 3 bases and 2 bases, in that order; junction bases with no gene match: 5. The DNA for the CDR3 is TGTGCCAGCAGCGCGGGACTAGCGGAGTCCACAGATACGCAGTATTTT. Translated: CASSAGLAESTDTQYF.